The rows below give T cell receptor beta chains drawn from one sample of a study of blood T cells in healthy people across ages. TCRdb reprocessed the 5' RACE reads via MiXCR and lists one record per CDR3 protein. The sample has roughly 1.6 million distinct CDR3 sequences; around 35% are singletons. Sequencing was done on a sample of blood. The receptor set was obtained from a young woman in good health. The CDR3 runs from the conserved cysteine through the conserved F or W.

J gene	V gene	CDR3 protein
TRBJ2-3	TRBV12-3/TRBV12-4	CASSLTSGVVDTQYF
TRBJ2-7	TRBV28	CASSFAGALLSYEQYF
TRBJ1-5	TRBV20-1	CSARDLGRGRDSNQPQHF
TRBJ2-7	TRBV27	CASSLSLGLAGYEQYF
TRBJ1-2	TRBV5-1	CASSMPTGGSSYGYTF
TRBJ1-1	TRBV3-1	CASSQGGRNTEAFF
TRBJ2-1	TRBV20-1	CSARDSRRVLYIEQFF
TRBJ1-6	TRBV3-1	CASSQDAGWNSPLHF
TRBJ2-5	TRBV5-1	CASSLGLAGATQYF
TRBJ2-7	TRBV4-1	CASSQALVWYEQYF
TRBJ1-2	TRBV7-2	CASSLAGGGGYTF
TRBJ2-3	TRBV4-1	CASSFRLAGGADTQYF
TRBJ1-1	TRBV9	CASSSFGGNTEAFF
TRBJ1-1	TRBV6-4	CASSPRGRGRLDTEAFF
TRBJ1-2	TRBV20-1	CSADAFNYGYTF
TRBJ2-3	TRBV28	CASSSSTSGRGYTQYF
TRBJ2-5	TRBV20-1	CSASPGGRQETQYF
TRBJ1-2	TRBV6-4	CASSDYRGVGTAWYYGYTF
TRBJ2-7	TRBV7-8	CASTPRHGAYEQYF
TRBJ2-5	TRBV20-1	CSANNIFSGGGQSEQYF
TRBJ2-3	TRBV20-1	CSAGPTSGSTDTQYF
TRBJ1-4	TRBV7-9	CASTRGTAYEKLFF
TRBJ2-5	TRBV10-3	CAISGTSGGRQETQYF
TRBJ2-3	TRBV4-2	CASSQVNRAADTQYF
TRBJ2-7	TRBV27	CASSLWVAGSPQGEQYF
TRBJ1-6	TRBV20-1	CSARVPSRVQGNSPLHF
TRBJ1-2	TRBV6-2/TRBV6-3	CASSYSLDRGDGYTF
TRBJ2-5	TRBV7-2	CTSSSGGPLRETQYF
TRBJ2-1	TRBV3-1	CASSPMYKRGDLNEQFF
TRBJ2-7	TRBV12-3/TRBV12-4	CASSLLGVDYEQYF
TRBJ2-7	TRBV10-3	CAISDPSERSSYEQYF
TRBJ2-3	TRBV10-1	CASSDTSGTTDTQYF
TRBJ1-1	TRBV6-2/TRBV6-3	CASSPDKYTEAFF
TRBJ2-7	TRBV6-1	CASDETGGSEQYF
TRBJ2-7	TRBV20-1	CSARALVRTSGRLPLEQYF
TRBJ1-3	TRBV18	CASSPAELGNTIYF
TRBJ1-5	TRBV6-1	CASSFRDRVGQPQHF
TRBJ2-1	TRBV10-2	CASQTSGSSYNEQFF
TRBJ1-5	TRBV12-3/TRBV12-4	CASSSDGTGNQPQHF
TRBJ2-1	TRBV7-3	CASSPLLHAGGGNEQFF
TRBJ1-2	TRBV7-9	CASSLGTGTAYGYTF
TRBJ2-5	TRBV6-5	CASSYSNSGFYKQYF
TRBJ2-2	TRBV28	CASSSGTKNTGELFF
TRBJ2-1	TRBV20-1	CSAKLGAYNEQFF
TRBJ1-1	TRBV28	CASSLSGTGLAFF
TRBJ2-3	TRBV12-3/TRBV12-4	CASSSKRGGVTQYF
TRBJ1-1	TRBV12-3/TRBV12-4	CASSSLVWGTEAFF
TRBJ2-3	TRBV7-6	CASSSRGRTTSTDTQYF
TRBJ1-2	TRBV9	CASSRTGAYSSGYTF
TRBJ2-7	TRBV7-9	CASSRRGEFYEQYF
TRBJ2-2	TRBV29-1	CSVEGGLGYGTGELFF
TRBJ1-2	TRBV15	CATSYPQDRYHGYTF
TRBJ2-1	TRBV2	CASSERGRAGPEEQFF
TRBJ2-1	TRBV29-1	CSVETSGFEQFF